This is a list of T cell receptor beta chains from one sample in a study of cytomegalovirus exposure and HLA in healthy donors. This table comes from immunoSEQ multiplex PCR, and its TCRdb copy is limited to in-frame clones, with some not included. The profile covers approximately 59,000 clones, with approximately 92% appearing a single time and roughly 5.2% taken by the ten largest. The specimen was PBMCs. The receptors shown here come from a man between 18 and 29 years old in good health and CMV-seropositive. Each CDR3 is given without its conserved first and last residue. The order of the fields is J gene, V gene, CDR3 protein.

TRBJ2-1 TRBV7-6 ASSLGGGQANSYNEQF
TRBJ1-4 TRBV29-1 SVGAGGGEKLF
TRBJ2-7 TRBV10-3 ASMPPGVCTYEQY
TRBJ2-7 TRBV4-1 ASSRPNRQGRDEQY
TRBJ1-5 TRBV2 ASRKDRDSNQPQH
TRBJ2-7 TRBV6-1 ASSEGASGSVGEQY
TRBJ1-2 TRBV4-1 ASSHPAGTGGRGYT
TRBJ1-1 TRBV29-1 SVNDNLMNTEAF
TRBJ1-2 TRBV19 ASSIYFANYGYT
TRBJ2-3 TRBV7-2 ASSLKFGGTKDTQY
TRBJ1-1 TRBV30 AWTEVTEAF
TRBJ2-7 TRBV10-1 ASSPTSGSEQY
TRBJ2-1 TRBV7-3 ASSFALQAGSYNEQF
TRBJ2-1 TRBV5-6 ASSWASGVQKF
TRBJ2-1 TRBV5-1 ASSTGLAGARSWNEQF
TRBJ1-1 TRBV6-5 ASSEYREAF
TRBJ1-5 TRBV30 AWSPIGQGGNQPQH
TRBJ1-2 TRBV19 ASSMGPYSDYGYT
TRBJ2-2 TRBV29-1 SGSGTSSSGELF
TRBJ1-1 TRBV19 ASERGEEGTEAF
TRBJ2-3 TRBV13 ASSPRRTGGPGSAQY
TRBJ1-5 TRBV2 ASSEAVGTRVPQH
TRBJ2-6 TRBV18 ASSPPIAGPGANVLT
TRBJ2-5 TRBV6-6 ASSYRTGGETQY
TRBJ2-2 TRBV6-5 ASSLTGELF
TRBJ1-1 TRBV30 AWGGRGKAF
TRBJ1-5 TRBV29-1 SVRDRGEAQH
TRBJ2-7 TRBV28 ASSPVGIAGAYEQY
TRBJ2-7 TRBV10-1 ASSTGRGFDEQY
TRBJ1-4 TRBV6-5 ASSYAWTGSNEKLF
TRBJ2-1 TRBV29-1 SATGLAVSNEQF
TRBJ1-5 TRBV6-6 ASSYSLGSEVQPQH
TRBJ2-1 TRBV7-7 ASSSSGAYNEQF
TRBJ2-3 TRBV27 ASSLWSGSADTQY
TRBJ1-2 TRBV29-1 SGGGDNYGYT
TRBJ2-1 TRBV2 ASSEGAGGLNEQF
TRBJ2-7 TRBV2 ASKRTESYEQY
TRBJ1-4 TRBV20-1 SASEWEKLF
TRBJ1-5 TRBV19 ASSWNGLRGDQPQH
TRBJ1-3 TRBV6-4 ASSEAPDRYSGNTIY
TRBJ2-1 TRBV4-1 ASSQEETSVAYNEQF
TRBJ2-2 TRBV5-1 ASSLEGVASRELF
TRBJ2-2 TRBV29-1 SVEDLSSGRPGELF
TRBJ2-7 TRBV7-3 ASSPSGDNSYEQY
TRBJ2-5 TRBV11-3 ASSLGGGDETQY
TRBJ1-5 TRBV5-6 ASSLTGAQPQH
TRBJ2-7 TRBV5-1 ASRTGGASYEQY
TRBJ2-2 TRBV9 ASSVGSRGANTGELF